The 16 T cell receptor beta chains reported below all come from one sample, sequenced in a study of metastatic and nonmetastatic thyroid tumors. TCRdb reprocessed the PCR reads using MiXCR. The sample holds some 31,000 clones, approximately 4% seen once. Until they underwent thyroid surgery, no patient had received any treatment. Sequencing input: blood. The source is a female donor with papillary thyroid cancer or a benign thyroid nodule (not recorded which). Some clones in this sample may be carry-over from other donors' samples.

This clone was detected a few times. J is TRBJ2-2 and V is TRBV2; no clear D. Trimming shortened V by 7 bases and J by 2 bases, and 11 bases separated the two germline ends. Germline CDR1 reads SNHLY; CDR2 reads FYNNEI. This CDR3 has 14 residues. CDR3 sequence reads: CASKSNVNTGELFF. As DNA, the CDR3 is TGTGCCAGCAAATCTAACGTTAACACCGGGGAGCTGTTTTTT.

This rearrangement joins TRBV7-2 to TRBJ2-3, with D unclear. CDR3 length: 13 residues. Germline values: CDR1 SGHTA, CDR2 FQGNSA. The germline V and J ends were trimmed by 1 base and 2 bases, with 4 bases remaining between them. Here the CDR3 DNA reads TGTGCCAGCAGCTTAGTCTCCACAGATACGCAGTATTTT. Residues: CASSLVSTDTQYF.

This clone was counted between two and nine times. This rearrangement joins TRBV19 to TRBJ2-3; 7 bases map to TRBD2. The CDR3 sequence is 15 residues long. From germline, CDR1 is LNHDA and CDR2 SQIVND (reference sequence). J lost 4 bases, V lost 3 bases, and 7 bases had no gene match. The CDR3, as DNA: TGTGCCAGTAGTATGTCGCGGGAGTGGGCAGATACGCAGTATTTT. Translating it yields CASSMSREWADTQYF.

Note on this clone: Its ends do not fully match the called genes, so a read error is possible. The chain joins TRBV12-3 or TRBV12-4 to TRBJ1-1; D is undetermined. The CDR3 runs to 12 residues. As DNA, the CDR3 is TGTGCCAGCAGTTTACGGTACACTGATGCTTTCTTT. It codes for CASSLRYTDAFF.

This clone turned up a few times. At one end the junction does not follow the germline gene, possibly because of a read error. The V gene is TRBV7-9, the J gene TRBJ2-2; D not resolved. CDR1 and CDR2 from the germline V gene are SEHNR and FQNEAQ (reference sequence). This CDR3 is built from 16 residues. CDR3 protein: CASSLLRHLNTWELFF. CDR3 nucleotide sequence: TGTGCCAGCAGCTTATTAAGACACTTAAACACCTGGGAGCTGTTTTTT.

This clone was found many times. V gene TRBV6-4 combines with J gene TRBJ2-3, with TRBD2 as a possible D gene (6 bases). V was pared by 6 bases and J by 2 bases, with 12 bases between. The length of the CDR3 is 14 residues. The germline CDR1 and CDR2 sequences are MRHNA and SNTAGT. The CDR3 is CASSRDSLTDTQYF. Here the CDR3 DNA reads TGTGCCAGCAGCCGGGACTCCCTCACAGATACGCAGTATTTT.

In its sample, this clone was seen many times. This rearrangement joins TRBV28 to TRBJ1-1; perhaps TRBD1 as D (5 bases). The CDR3 is 13 amino acids. Germline V gives CDR1 MDHEN, CDR2 SYDVKM. Trimming took 6 bases from V and 4 from J, leaving 12 bases between them. The CDR3 DNA follows: TGTGCCAGCAGAATCCAGGGTACCACTGAAGCTTTCTTT. Its protein product is CASRIQGTTEAFF.

This clone was observed a few times. The DNA of the CDR3 is TGTGCCAGCAGCTCAGACCCCCTAGGCGGGGGCTTCAATGAGCAGTTCTTC. Protein product: CASSSDPLGGGFNEQFF. V usage is TRBV7-6 and J usage is TRBJ2-1; TRBD2 might be the D (7 bases). V lost 4 bases to trimming and J lost 6 bases, with 22 bases between them. The V gene's germline CDR1 is SGHVS and CDR2 FNYEAQ. This CDR3 has 17 residues.

This clone was picked up many times. V is TRBV2 and J is TRBJ2-5; 8 nucleotides agree with TRBD1. Germline V lookup: CDR1 SNHLY, CDR2 FYNNEI. V lost 5 bases, J lost 5 bases, and 10 bases stayed unmatched. The CDR3 is 15 residues long. The CDR3 region has the DNA TGTGCCAGCAGTCGCCTCGGACAGGGTCATGAGACCCAGTACTTC. Translation: CASSRLGQGHETQYF.

This clone was seen repeatedly, ten times or more. This chain joins TRBV29-1 and TRBJ2-1, with 7 positions matching TRBD2. V was pared by 8 bases and J by 8 bases, with 15 bases of the junction left unmatched. Germline V gene data show CDR1 as SQVTM and CDR2 as ANQGSEA. The CDR3 sequence is 14 residues long. The CDR3 spells CSSKLGGRLDEQFF. CDR3 DNA: TGCAGCTCAAAACTAGGCGGGAGACTCGATGAGCAGTTCTTC.

In regard to this clone: Germline is not matched at one junction end, which may reflect a read error. The rearrangement uses TRBV28 and TRBJ2-3; no clear D. The CDR3 consists of 14 residues. Germline-derived CDR1 and CDR2 are MDHEN and SYDVKM. CDR3 region: CASNLPLVTDTQYF. CDR3 nucleotides: TGTGCCAGCAATTTACCCCTCGTCACAGATACGCAGTATTTT. Variable domain in full (rest from reference TRBV28 and TRBJ2-3): DVKVTQSSRYLVKRTGEKVFLECVQDMDHENMFWYRQDPGLGLRLIYFSYDVKMKEKGDIPEGYSVSREKKERFSLILESASTNQTSMYLCASNLPLVTDTQYFGPGTRLTVL.

J is TRBJ1-1 and V is TRBV20-1; no reliable D call. Germline values: CDR1 DFQATT, CDR2 SNEGSKA (reference sequence). Trimming removed 0 bases from V and 1 base from J, with 6 bases in between. CDR3 length: 13 residues. The CDR3 sequence: CSARDMANTEAFF. CDR3 nucleotides: TGCAGTGCTAGAGATATGGCGAACACTGAAGCTTTCTTT.

This clone has ten or more counts. The chain combines TRBV6-1 with TRBJ2-2; perhaps TRBD2 as D (6 bases). Trimming stripped 10 bases from V and 3 bases from J, with 9 bases between. The germline gives CDR1 MNHNS, CDR2 SASEGT. The CDR3 is 12 amino acids. CDR3 region: CATGGDTGELFF. DNA of the CDR3: TGTGCCACCGGAGGGGACACCGGGGAGCTGTTTTTT.

This clone was picked up many times. The chain is built from TRBV12-3 or TRBV12-4 and TRBJ2-1; D is uncertain. The CDR3 length is 16 residues. V was shortened by 1 base and J by 9 bases, with 19 bases between the two germline ends. The CDR3 sequence is CASSLVATLSFREQFF. The CDR3 DNA reads as TGTGCCAGCAGTTTAGTCGCGACTCTTAGTTTTCGTGAGCAGTTCTTC.

This clone was observed a few times. The chain joins TRBV7-3 to TRBJ2-3, with D possibly matching TRBD1 (5 bases). The CDR3 is 14 amino acids. CDR1 and CDR2 from the germline V gene are SGHTA and FQGTGA. V gave up 5 bases and J gave up 1 base, with 10 bases separating them. The CDR3 sequence is CASSPLGGTDTQYF. The CDR3 bases are TGTGCCAGCAGCCCCCTAGGGGGCACAGATACGCAGTATTTT. The whole variable domain, remainder taken from reference TRBV7-3 and TRBJ2-3, is GAGVSQTPSNKVTEKGKYVELRCDPISGHTALYWYRQSLGQGPEFLIYFQGTGAADDSGLPNDRFFAVRPEGSVSTLKIQRTERGDSAVYLCASSPLGGTDTQYFGPGTRLTVL.

With regard to this clone: This sequence may be a read error, since a much larger clone differs from it by one base. The chain uses TRBV27 and TRBJ1-1; D ambiguous. The germline gives CDR1 MNHEY, CDR2 SMNVEV (reference sequence). CDR3 size: 14 residues. V was trimmed by 6 bases and J by 6 bases, leaving 17 bases between them. The DNA for the CDR3 is TGTGCCAGCAGGCCTGACCTCAGTGACGCTGAAGCTTTCTTT. It translates to CASRPDLSDAEAFF.